The present TCR beta chain was sequenced within a study of cytomegalovirus exposure and HLA in healthy donors. The study's findings and limits: In a later analysis, at a false discovery rate of 0.05, about 17,000 TCR beta sequences matched HLA alleles. Earlier analysis found most TCR beta V segments productive about 87% or about 30% of the time.

60 Vbeta and 13 Jbeta primers were used in PCR. As originally analysed: Unique TCR beta chains totaled roughly 79 million in a later count, with approximately 11 million of them shared. The repertoire was sequenced with immunoSEQ multiplex PCR; TCRdb's copy has only in-frame clones and lacks some. V, J and clone size are taken as reported in that table, and D and trimming were inferred from the DNA itself. The sample consists of around 100,000 clones, 65% to 75% of them appearing once. It was healthy bone marrow donors who served as donors. The germline CDR1 and CDR2 sequences are SGHDT and YYEEEE. The CDR3 contains 17 residues. V shed 0 bases and J 3 bases; nucleotides not matched to a gene: 7. Comment on this clone: What it recognizes is unknown.

This chain connects TRBV5-6 to TRBJ2-7; TRBD2 matches at 12 bases. This clonotype was sampled from a man aged 35 to 55 in good health and CMV-seropositive. The sequenced material came from PBMCs. CDR3 sequence: CASSLARTSGDRYEQYF. Here the CDR3 DNA reads TGTGCCAGCAGCTTGGCCAGGACTAGCGGGGACCGCTACGAGCAGTACTTC.